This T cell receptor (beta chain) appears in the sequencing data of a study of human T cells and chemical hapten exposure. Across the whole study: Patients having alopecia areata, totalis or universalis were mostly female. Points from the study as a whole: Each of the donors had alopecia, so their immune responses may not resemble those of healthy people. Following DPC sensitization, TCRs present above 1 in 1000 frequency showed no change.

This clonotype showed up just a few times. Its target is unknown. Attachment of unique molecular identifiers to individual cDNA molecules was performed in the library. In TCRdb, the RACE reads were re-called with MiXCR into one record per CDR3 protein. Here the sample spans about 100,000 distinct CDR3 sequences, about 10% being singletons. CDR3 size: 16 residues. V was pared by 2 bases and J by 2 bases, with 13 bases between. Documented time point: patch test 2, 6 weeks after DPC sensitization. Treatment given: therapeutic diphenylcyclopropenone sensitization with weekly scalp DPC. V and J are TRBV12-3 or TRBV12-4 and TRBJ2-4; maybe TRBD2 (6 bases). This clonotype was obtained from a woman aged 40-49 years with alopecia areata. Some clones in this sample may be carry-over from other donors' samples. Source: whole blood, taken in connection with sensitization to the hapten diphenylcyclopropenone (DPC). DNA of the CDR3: TGTGCCAGCAGTTTATCGGGTCGGGGGACCAAAAACATTCAGTACTTC. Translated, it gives CASSLSGRGTKNIQYF.